A selection of T cell receptor beta chains follows, all from one sample in a study of T cells in Graves' hyperthyroidism and ophthalmopathy. TCRdb redid the calling of the multiplex PCR reads with MiXCR, one entry per CDR3 protein. The data contain 140,000 or so distinct CDR3 sequences, over 20% of them seen just once; the ten biggest clones take up over 60%. Sequenced: blood. These receptors originate from a woman aged 45-60 years with Graves' hyperthyroidism that later progressed to Graves' ophthalmopathy. Each CDR3 is given with its conserved first and last residue. The order of the fields is clone size, D gene, V gene, CDR3 length, J gene, CDR3 DNA, CDR3 protein. A D gene is named only where the DNA matches it firmly. Not every row has a clone size; where given, it reads once, few, many or a size class.

abundance: many
d_gene: NA
v_gene: TRBV11-2
len: 14
j_gene: TRBJ2-5
CDR3nt: TGTGCCAGCAGCTTATGGCAGGGGCAAGAGACCCAGTACTTC
CDR3aa: CASSLWQGQETQYF

abundance: NA
d_gene: NA
v_gene: TRBV5-1
len: 15
j_gene: TRBJ2-4
CDR3nt: TGTGCCAGCAGCTTTTCGACGGGAGCGGGAAACATTCAGTACTTC
CDR3aa: CASSFSTGAGNIQYF

abundance: NA
d_gene: NA
v_gene: TRBV9
len: 16
j_gene: TRBJ1-2
CDR3nt: TGTGCCAGCAGCGTAGGGATAGGACAGAATTTATGGAGCTACACCTTC
CDR3aa: CASSVGIGQNLWSYTF

abundance: many
d_gene: TRBD1
v_gene: TRBV2
len: 16
j_gene: TRBJ2-7
CDR3nt: TGTGCCAGCAGTTACACCCGGGACAGGGCGTCCTACGAGCAGTACTTC
CDR3aa: CASSYTRDRASYEQYF

abundance: NA
d_gene: TRBD2
v_gene: TRBV11-2
len: 18
j_gene: TRBJ2-7
CDR3nt: TGTGCCAGCAGCTTAGATTTATCCGGGAGGGCCAGAGACTACGAGCAGTACTTC
CDR3aa: CASSLDLSGRARDYEQYF

abundance: few
d_gene: NA
v_gene: TRBV7-2
len: 15
j_gene: TRBJ1-5
CDR3nt: TGTGCCAGCAGCTTGTCCGGGTGGACCAATCAGCCCCAGCATTTT
CDR3aa: CASSLSGWTNQPQHF

abundance: many
d_gene: NA
v_gene: TRBV30
len: 13
j_gene: TRBJ1-1
CDR3nt: TGTGCCTGGAGCCTGGCAGGGAACACTGAAGCTTTCTTT
CDR3aa: CAWSLAGNTEAFF

abundance: many
d_gene: NA
v_gene: TRBV2
len: 12
j_gene: TRBJ2-1
CDR3nt: TGTGCCAGCAGTGACCCAAATGATGAGCAGTTCTTC
CDR3aa: CASSDPNDEQFF

abundance: many
d_gene: NA
v_gene: TRBV6-1
len: 13
j_gene: TRBJ2-7
CDR3nt: TGTGCCAGCAGTGAAAGTCAGATCTACGAGCAGTACTTC
CDR3aa: CASSESQIYEQYF

abundance: few
d_gene: NA
v_gene: TRBV30
len: 11
j_gene: TRBJ2-2
CDR3nt: TGTGCCTGGAGGGCCCTAGGGGAGCTGTTTTTT
CDR3aa: CAWRALGELFF

abundance: once
d_gene: NA
v_gene: TRBV9
len: 13
j_gene: TRBJ2-2
CDR3nt: TGTGCCAGCAGCCTCCCGGCGAGAGGGGAGCTGTTTTTT
CDR3aa: CASSLPARGELFF

abundance: few
d_gene: NA
v_gene: TRBV10-3
len: 11
j_gene: TRBJ2-1
CDR3nt: TGTGCCACCACCTACGTCAATGAGCAGTTCTTC
CDR3aa: CATTYVNEQFF

abundance: many
d_gene: NA
v_gene: TRBV2
len: 15
j_gene: TRBJ2-3
CDR3nt: TGTGCCAGCCAACGGGATGCGGTTAGCACAGATACGCAGTATTTT
CDR3aa: CASQRDAVSTDTQYF

abundance: many
d_gene: TRBD1
v_gene: TRBV6-1
len: 14
j_gene: TRBJ2-5
CDR3nt: TGTGCCAGCAGTCAAGGGACAGCCCAAGAGACCCAGTACTTC
CDR3aa: CASSQGTAQETQYF

abundance: NA
d_gene: TRBD1
v_gene: TRBV5-1
len: 14
j_gene: TRBJ2-1
CDR3nt: TGCGCCAGCAGCCCGCGGACAGGCGGGAATGAGCAGTTCTTC
CDR3aa: CASSPRTGGNEQFF

abundance: NA
d_gene: TRBD2
v_gene: TRBV4-1
len: 18
j_gene: TRBJ2-1
CDR3nt: TGCGCCAGCAGCCAAGAACTAGCGGGAGTTGGGCCACACAATGAGCAGTTCTTC
CDR3aa: CASSQELAGVGPHNEQFF

abundance: many
d_gene: NA
v_gene: TRBV3-1
len: 15
j_gene: TRBJ2-1
CDR3nt: TGTGCCAGCAGCCAAACCGGACGAGGGCACGGTGAGCAGTTCTTC
CDR3aa: CASSQTGRGHGEQFF

abundance: many
d_gene: NA
v_gene: TRBV3-1
len: 14
j_gene: TRBJ1-3
CDR3nt: TGTGCCAGCGGGTATGGTGGATCTGGAAACACCATATATTTT
CDR3aa: CASGYGGSGNTIYF

abundance: few
d_gene: NA
v_gene: TRBV3-1
len: 16
j_gene: TRBJ2-1
CDR3nt: TGTGCCAGCAGCCAAGATCGAGCGCCCACTTGGGGTGAGCAGTTCTTC
CDR3aa: CASSQDRAPTWGEQFF

abundance: few
d_gene: NA
v_gene: TRBV5-1
len: 13
j_gene: TRBJ1-2
CDR3nt: TGCGCCAGCAGCTTGGACCAGGCTCGTCAGCGCACCTTC
CDR3aa: CASSLDQARQRTF

abundance: many
d_gene: NA
v_gene: TRBV5-1
len: 15
j_gene: TRBJ1-2
CDR3nt: TGCGCCAGCACCCACCGGCCGGAGCGTTCCAATGGCTACACCTTC
CDR3aa: CASTHRPERSNGYTF

abundance: NA
d_gene: NA
v_gene: TRBV20-1
len: 12
j_gene: TRBJ2-7
CDR3nt: TGCAGTGCGAGACAGGACCCCTACGAGCAGTACTTC
CDR3aa: CSARQDPYEQYF

abundance: many
d_gene: TRBD2
v_gene: TRBV20-1
len: 14
j_gene: TRBJ2-7
CDR3nt: TGCAGTGCCCCGGGACTAGCGGAGTACTACGAGCAGTACTTC
CDR3aa: CSAPGLAEYYEQYF

abundance: many
d_gene: NA
v_gene: TRBV2
len: 16
j_gene: TRBJ2-2
CDR3nt: TGTGCCAGCAGTGATTTGGGCGCAACGAACACCGGGGAGCTGTTTTTT
CDR3aa: CASSDLGATNTGELFF

abundance: many
d_gene: NA
v_gene: TRBV11-2
len: 14
j_gene: TRBJ2-3
CDR3nt: TGTGCCAGCAGCTCGGGACTCTACACAGATACGCAGTATTTT
CDR3aa: CASSSGLYTDTQYF

abundance: NA
d_gene: NA
v_gene: TRBV6-1
len: 13
j_gene: TRBJ2-7
CDR3nt: TGTGCCAGCAGCCCCATCCAAAGACACCAGCAGTACTTC
CDR3aa: CASSPIQRHQQYF

abundance: NA
d_gene: TRBD2
v_gene: TRBV28
len: 15
j_gene: TRBJ2-3
CDR3nt: TGTGCCAGCAGTTTATTGAGGGGAGGGCCGAATACGCAGTATTTT
CDR3aa: CASSLLRGGPNTQYF

abundance: many
d_gene: NA
v_gene: TRBV11-2
len: 14
j_gene: TRBJ2-1
CDR3nt: TGTGCCAGCAGCTTAGACGGGAGTAGGGGTGAGCAGTTCTTC
CDR3aa: CASSLDGSRGEQFF

abundance: NA
d_gene: TRBD1
v_gene: TRBV9
len: 15
j_gene: TRBJ1-1
CDR3nt: TGTGCCAGCAGCGTAGGGGGACAGGTGAACACTGAAGCTTTCTTT
CDR3aa: CASSVGGQVNTEAFF

abundance: many
d_gene: NA
v_gene: TRBV5-5
len: 14
j_gene: TRBJ2-1
CDR3nt: TGTGCCAGCAGCTTGGCATGGTCATACAATGAGCAGTTCTTC
CDR3aa: CASSLAWSYNEQFF

abundance: many
d_gene: TRBD2
v_gene: TRBV11-1
len: 15
j_gene: TRBJ2-2
CDR3nt: TGTGCCAGCAGCTTGAATAGCGGGAGCCCCGGGGAGCTGTTTTTT
CDR3aa: CASSLNSGSPGELFF

abundance: many
d_gene: TRBD1
v_gene: TRBV20-1
len: 16
j_gene: TRBJ1-6
CDR3nt: TGCAGTGCTAGATCACCCCCCGGGACAGGGGTCTCACCCCTCCACTTT
CDR3aa: CSARSPPGTGVSPLHF

abundance: many
d_gene: TRBD1
v_gene: TRBV11-2
len: 16
j_gene: TRBJ2-1
CDR3nt: TGTGCCAGCAACCCAGGGGACAGAATAACCCACAATGAGCAGTTCTTC
CDR3aa: CASNPGDRITHNEQFF

abundance: NA
d_gene: TRBD1
v_gene: TRBV28
len: 16
j_gene: TRBJ1-1
CDR3nt: TGTGCCAGCAGCCACCTCGGACAGGGGGGCTGGACTGAAGCTTTCTTT
CDR3aa: CASSHLGQGGWTEAFF

abundance: few
d_gene: TRBD2
v_gene: TRBV7-2
len: 17
j_gene: TRBJ2-7
CDR3nt: TGTGCCAGCAGCTTAGGGTGGTTAGCGGGGGCCTCCTACGAGCAGTACTTC
CDR3aa: CASSLGWLAGASYEQYF

abundance: NA
d_gene: NA
v_gene: TRBV2
len: 13
j_gene: TRBJ1-5
CDR3nt: TGTGCCAGCAGTGAAGCGCTTCGGGGGGCCCAGCATTTT
CDR3aa: CASSEALRGAQHF

abundance: many
d_gene: TRBD2
v_gene: TRBV28
len: 13
j_gene: TRBJ2-7
CDR3nt: TGTGCCAGCAAAGCGGGAGGGCCCTACGAGCAGTACTTC
CDR3aa: CASKAGGPYEQYF

abundance: NA
d_gene: TRBD1
v_gene: TRBV7-9
len: 14
j_gene: TRBJ2-3
CDR3nt: TGTGCCAGCAGCGGACAGGGGAGCACAGATACGCAGTATTTT
CDR3aa: CASSGQGSTDTQYF

abundance: NA
d_gene: TRBD2
v_gene: TRBV29-1
len: 20
j_gene: TRBJ2-4
CDR3nt: TGCAGCGTTCCGAGGGGCCCCCGACTAGCGGGAGGGCCCCGCAGGAACATTCAGTACTTC
CDR3aa: CSVPRGPRLAGGPRRNIQYF

abundance: NA
d_gene: NA
v_gene: TRBV30
len: 12
j_gene: TRBJ2-5
CDR3nt: TGTGCCTGGAGCCTAAAGGGGGAGACCCAGTACTTC
CDR3aa: CAWSLKGETQYF

abundance: many
d_gene: TRBD2
v_gene: TRBV2
len: 16
j_gene: TRBJ2-3
CDR3nt: TGTGCCAGCAGTGATCGGCTAGCGGGCCGCACAGATACGCAGTATTTT
CDR3aa: CASSDRLAGRTDTQYF